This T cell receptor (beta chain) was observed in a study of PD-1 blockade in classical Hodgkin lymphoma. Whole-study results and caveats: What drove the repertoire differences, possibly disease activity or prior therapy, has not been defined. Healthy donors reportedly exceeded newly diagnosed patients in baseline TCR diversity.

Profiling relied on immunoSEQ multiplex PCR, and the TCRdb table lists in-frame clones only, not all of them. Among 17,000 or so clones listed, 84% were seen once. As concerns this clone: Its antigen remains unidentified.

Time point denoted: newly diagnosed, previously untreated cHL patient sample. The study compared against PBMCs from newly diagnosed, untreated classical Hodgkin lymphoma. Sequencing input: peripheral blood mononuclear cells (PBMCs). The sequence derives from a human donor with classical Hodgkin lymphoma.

The DNA for the CDR3 is TGTGCCAGCACTGAGGGTGTCGATACGCAGTATTTT. Protein sequence: CASTEGVDTQYF. The chain couples TRBV6-4 to TRBJ2-3; tentatively, D is TRBD2 (5 bases). This CDR3 has 12 residues. V was cut by 7 bases and J by 6 bases, with 11 bases left in between. In germline, CDR1 is MRHNA, CDR2 SNTAGT.